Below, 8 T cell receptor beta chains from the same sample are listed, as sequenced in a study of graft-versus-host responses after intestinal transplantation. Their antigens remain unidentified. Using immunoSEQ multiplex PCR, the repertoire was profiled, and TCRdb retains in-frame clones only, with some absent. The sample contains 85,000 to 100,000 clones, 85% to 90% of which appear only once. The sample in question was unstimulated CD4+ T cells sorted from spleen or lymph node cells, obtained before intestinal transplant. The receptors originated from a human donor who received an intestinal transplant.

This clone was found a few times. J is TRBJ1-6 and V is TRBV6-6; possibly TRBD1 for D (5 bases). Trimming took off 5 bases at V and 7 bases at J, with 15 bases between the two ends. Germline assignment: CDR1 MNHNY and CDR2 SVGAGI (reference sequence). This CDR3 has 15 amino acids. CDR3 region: CASSQPRVSNSPLHF. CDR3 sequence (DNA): TGTGCCAGCAGTCAACCCAGGGTCAGCAATTCACCCCTCCACTTT.

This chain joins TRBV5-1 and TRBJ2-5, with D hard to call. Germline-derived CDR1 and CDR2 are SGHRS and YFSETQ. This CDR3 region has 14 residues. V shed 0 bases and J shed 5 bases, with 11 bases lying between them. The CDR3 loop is CASSLGTASETQYF. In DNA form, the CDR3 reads TGCGCCAGCAGCTTGGGCACAGCTTCGGAGACCCAGTACTTC.

CDR3 DNA: TGTGCCAGTAGTTTCTCCGGGACGGGAGGGGAGACCCAGTACTTC. This encodes CASSFSGTGGETQYF. V is TRBV19 and J is TRBJ2-5; the match to TRBD2 covers 8 bases. With V trimmed by 5 bases and J by 5 bases, 10 bases remained unmatched. This CDR3 is 15 amino acids long. Germline CDR1 LNHDA, CDR2 SQIVND (reference sequence). Complete variable domain (other parts from reference TRBV19 and TRBJ2-5): DGGITQSPKYLFRKEGQNVTLSCEQNLNHDAMYWYRQDPGQGLRLIYYSQIVNDFQKGDIAEGYSVSREKKESFPLTVTSAQKNPTAFYLCASSFSGTGGETQYFGPGTRLLVL.

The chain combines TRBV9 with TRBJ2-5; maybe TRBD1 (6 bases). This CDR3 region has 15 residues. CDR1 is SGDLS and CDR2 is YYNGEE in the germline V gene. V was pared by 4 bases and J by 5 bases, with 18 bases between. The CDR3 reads CASSSSGQVVETQYF. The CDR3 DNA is TGTGCCAGCAGCTCCTCGGGACAAGTGGTGGAGACCCAGTACTTC.

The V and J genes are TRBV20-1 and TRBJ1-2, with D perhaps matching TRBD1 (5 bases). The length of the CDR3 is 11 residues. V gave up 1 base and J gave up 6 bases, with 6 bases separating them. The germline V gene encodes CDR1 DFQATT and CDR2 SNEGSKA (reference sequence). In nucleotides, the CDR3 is TGCAGTGCTAGAGTCAGGGATGGCTACACCTTC. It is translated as CSARVRDGYTF.

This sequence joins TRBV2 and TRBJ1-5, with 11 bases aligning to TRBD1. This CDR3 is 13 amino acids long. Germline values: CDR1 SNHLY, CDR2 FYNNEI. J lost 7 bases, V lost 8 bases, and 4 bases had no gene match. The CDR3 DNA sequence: TGTGCCAGCCGGACAGGGGGCGACCAGCCCCAGCATTTT. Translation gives CASRTGGDQPQHF.

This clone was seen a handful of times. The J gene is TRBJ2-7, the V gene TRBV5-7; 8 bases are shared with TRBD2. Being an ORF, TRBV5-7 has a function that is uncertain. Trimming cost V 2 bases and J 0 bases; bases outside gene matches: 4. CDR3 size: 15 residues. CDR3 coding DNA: TGTGCCAGCAGCTTTACGGCGGGGGGCTCCTACGAGCAGTACTTC. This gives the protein CASSFTAGGSYEQYF.

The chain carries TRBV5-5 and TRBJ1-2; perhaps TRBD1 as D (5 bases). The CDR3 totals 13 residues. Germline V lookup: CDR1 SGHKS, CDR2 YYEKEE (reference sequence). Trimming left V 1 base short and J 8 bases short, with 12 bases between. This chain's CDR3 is CASSLWGPWGYTF. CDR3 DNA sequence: TGTGCCAGCAGCTTGTGGGGCCCATGGGGCTACACCTTC.